This T cell receptor (beta chain) was documented in a study of T cell responses to AZD1222 COVID-19 vaccine. Study results and limitations: Repertoire sampling was restricted to post-peak T cell response timepoints. It should be noted that donors were predominantly white British and more often female, and clonal diversity was possibly underestimated.

Looked up from germline, CDR1 is WSHSY and CDR2 is SAAADI. J gave up 5 bases and V 8 bases, and 5 bases lay outside the gene matches. CDR3 length: 13 amino acids. With respect to this clone: The target antigen is unknown.

The assay was immunoSEQ multiplex PCR, and TCRdb's table has in-frame clones only and misses some. The data contain under 200,000 clones, approximately 87% of them singletons. Source: peripheral blood, taken 28 days after the second AZD1222 dose. The chain couples TRBV10-2 to TRBJ2-5, with TRBD2 matching over 10 bases. This receptor was taken from an adult who received the AZD1222 COVID-19 vaccine. CDR3 in DNA: TGCGCCAGCGACCCGACTAGCGGGGAGACCCAGTACTTC. This translates into CASDPTSGETQYF.